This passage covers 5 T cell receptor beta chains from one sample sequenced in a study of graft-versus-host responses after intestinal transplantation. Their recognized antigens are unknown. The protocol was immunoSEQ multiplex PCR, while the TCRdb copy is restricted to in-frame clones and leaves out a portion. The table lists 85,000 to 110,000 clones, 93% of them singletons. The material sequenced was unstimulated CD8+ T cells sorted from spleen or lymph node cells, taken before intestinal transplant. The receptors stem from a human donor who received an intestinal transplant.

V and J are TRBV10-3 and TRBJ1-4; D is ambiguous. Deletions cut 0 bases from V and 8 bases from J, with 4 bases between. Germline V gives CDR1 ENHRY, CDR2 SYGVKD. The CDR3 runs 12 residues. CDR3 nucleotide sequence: TGTGCCATCAGTGAGTCGGGGGAAAAACTGTTTTTT. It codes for CAISESGEKLFF.

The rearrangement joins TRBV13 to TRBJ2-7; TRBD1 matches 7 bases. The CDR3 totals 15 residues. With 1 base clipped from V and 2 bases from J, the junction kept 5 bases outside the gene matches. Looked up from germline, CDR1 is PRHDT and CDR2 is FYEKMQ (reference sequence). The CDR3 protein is CASSLDRGPTYEQYF. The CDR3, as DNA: TGTGCCAGCAGCTTAGATAGGGGGCCCACCTACGAGCAGTACTTC.

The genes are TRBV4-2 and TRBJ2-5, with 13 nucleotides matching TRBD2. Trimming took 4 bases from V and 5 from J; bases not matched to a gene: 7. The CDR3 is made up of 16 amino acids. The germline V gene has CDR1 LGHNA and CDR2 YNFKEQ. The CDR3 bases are TGTGCCAGCAGCCCGGGACTAGCGGGGCCGGGGGAGACCCAGTACTTC. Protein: CASSPGLAGPGETQYF.

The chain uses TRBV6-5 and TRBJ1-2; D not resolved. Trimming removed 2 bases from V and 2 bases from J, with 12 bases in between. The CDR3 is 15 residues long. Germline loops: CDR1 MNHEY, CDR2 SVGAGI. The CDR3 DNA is TGTGCCAGCAGTTACGCCGTAGGGTCCAACTATGGCTACACCTTC. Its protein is CASSYAVGSNYGYTF.

The CDR3 region has the DNA TGTGCCAGCAGTGCATATAGCAATCAGCCCCAGCATTTT. Residues: CASSAYSNQPQHF. V is TRBV6-5 and J is TRBJ1-5; D gene ambiguous. This CDR3 comprises 13 residues. Germline CDR1 and CDR2: MNHEY and SVGAGI. Between the trimmed V and J ends, which lost 5 bases and 0 bases, there was a span of 5 bases.